The rows below give T cell receptor beta chains drawn from one sample of a study of shared clonotypes between healthy human individuals. Generated by immunoSEQ multiplex PCR, the TCRdb table keeps only in-frame clones and is missing some. Counted here are around 610,000 clones, roughly 96% occurring once; the ten biggest clones make up approximately 0.12%. The sequenced material came from naive CD8+ T cells sorted from blood. These receptors all stem from a woman aged 25 to 39 in good health. CDR3s leave out the opening cysteine and the closing phenylalanine or tryptophan. Each record gives: J gene, V gene, CDR3 protein.

j_gene: TRBJ1-2; v_gene: TRBV19; CDR3aa: ASRTPPVEGYT
j_gene: TRBJ2-1; v_gene: TRBV27; CDR3aa: ASSFGSYNEQF
j_gene: TRBJ2-2; v_gene: TRBV27; CDR3aa: ASSFAWLAGANGELF
j_gene: TRBJ2-7; v_gene: TRBV5-1; CDR3aa: ASRVPSSYEQY
j_gene: TRBJ2-1; v_gene: TRBV5-6; CDR3aa: ASSQGLAGVRNEQF
j_gene: TRBJ2-1; v_gene: TRBV10-2; CDR3aa: ASSESYQSHSYNEQF
j_gene: TRBJ2-6; v_gene: TRBV11-2; CDR3aa: ASSSGANVLT
j_gene: TRBJ1-1; v_gene: TRBV11-2; CDR3aa: ASSLYWDTEAF
j_gene: TRBJ2-3; v_gene: TRBV9; CDR3aa: ASSVGELDTQY
j_gene: TRBJ1-6; v_gene: TRBV28; CDR3aa: ASSFPYPNSPLH
j_gene: TRBJ1-1; v_gene: TRBV13; CDR3aa: ASSPTSGPDEAF
j_gene: TRBJ2-1; v_gene: TRBV19; CDR3aa: ASTPGQSPGLAANEQF
j_gene: TRBJ2-1; v_gene: TRBV11-3; CDR3aa: ASSSPTNEQF
j_gene: TRBJ2-2; v_gene: TRBV5-1; CDR3aa: ASSLAYVSPTGELF
j_gene: TRBJ2-3; v_gene: TRBV28; CDR3aa: ASSLILAGVGTDTQY
j_gene: NA; v_gene: TRBV7-8; CDR3aa: ASSREYSSYEQY
j_gene: TRBJ2-7; v_gene: TRBV5-4; CDR3aa: ASFVFGGEDYEQY
j_gene: TRBJ1-2; v_gene: TRBV2; CDR3aa: ASSEALTAFVGKQIYGYT
j_gene: TRBJ2-7; v_gene: TRBV29-1; CDR3aa: SVEVDSPYEQY
j_gene: TRBJ2-6; v_gene: TRBV19; CDR3aa: ASSFTVNPSGANVLT
j_gene: TRBJ2-7; v_gene: TRBV6-5; CDR3aa: ASSYRDQTYEQY
j_gene: TRBJ1-5; v_gene: TRBV27; CDR3aa: ASSPLTGNQPQH
j_gene: TRBJ1-2; v_gene: TRBV19; CDR3aa: ASSMNGASVYGYT